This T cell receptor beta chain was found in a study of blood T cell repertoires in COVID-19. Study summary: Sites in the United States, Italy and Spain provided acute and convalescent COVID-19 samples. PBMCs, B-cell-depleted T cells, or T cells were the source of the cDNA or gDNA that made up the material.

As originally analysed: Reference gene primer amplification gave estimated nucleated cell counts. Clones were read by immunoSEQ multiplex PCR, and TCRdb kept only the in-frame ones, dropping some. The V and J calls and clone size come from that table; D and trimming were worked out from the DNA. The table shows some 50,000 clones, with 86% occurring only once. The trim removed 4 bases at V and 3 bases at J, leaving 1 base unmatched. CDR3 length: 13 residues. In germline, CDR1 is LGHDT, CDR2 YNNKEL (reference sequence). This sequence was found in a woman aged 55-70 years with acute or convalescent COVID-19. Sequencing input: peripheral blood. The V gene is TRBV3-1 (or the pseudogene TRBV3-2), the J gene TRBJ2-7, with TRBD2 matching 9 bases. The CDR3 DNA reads TGTGCCAGCAGCCCTAGCGGGATCTACGAGCAGTACTTC. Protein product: CASSPSGIYEQYF.